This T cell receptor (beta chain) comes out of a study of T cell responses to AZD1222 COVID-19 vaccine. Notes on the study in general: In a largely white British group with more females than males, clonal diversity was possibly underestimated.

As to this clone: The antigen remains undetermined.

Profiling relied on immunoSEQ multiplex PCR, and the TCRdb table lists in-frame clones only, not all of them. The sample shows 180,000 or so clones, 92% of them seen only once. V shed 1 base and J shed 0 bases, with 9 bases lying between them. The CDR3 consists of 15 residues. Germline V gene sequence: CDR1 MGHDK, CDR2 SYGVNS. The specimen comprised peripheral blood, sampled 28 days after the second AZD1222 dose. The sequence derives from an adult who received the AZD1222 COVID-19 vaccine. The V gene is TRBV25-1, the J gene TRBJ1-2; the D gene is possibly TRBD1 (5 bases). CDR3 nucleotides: TGTGCCAGCAGTGAATTGGGGCAGGCTAACTATGGCTACACCTTC. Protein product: CASSELGQANYGYTF.